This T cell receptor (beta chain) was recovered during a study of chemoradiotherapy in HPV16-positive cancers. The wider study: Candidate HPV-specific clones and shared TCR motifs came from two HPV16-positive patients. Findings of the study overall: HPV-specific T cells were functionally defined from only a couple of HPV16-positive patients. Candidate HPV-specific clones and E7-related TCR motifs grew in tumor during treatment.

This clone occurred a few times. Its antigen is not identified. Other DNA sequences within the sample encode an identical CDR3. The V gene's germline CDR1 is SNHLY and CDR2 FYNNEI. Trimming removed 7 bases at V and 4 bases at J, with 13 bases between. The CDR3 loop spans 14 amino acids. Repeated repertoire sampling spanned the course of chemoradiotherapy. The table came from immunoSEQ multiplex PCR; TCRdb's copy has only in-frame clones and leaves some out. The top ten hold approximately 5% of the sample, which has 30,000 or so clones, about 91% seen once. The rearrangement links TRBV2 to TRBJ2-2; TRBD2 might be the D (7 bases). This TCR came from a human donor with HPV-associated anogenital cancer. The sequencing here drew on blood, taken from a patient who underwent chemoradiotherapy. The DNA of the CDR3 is TGTGCCAGCATCCTAAGGGGGGGCACCGGGGAGCTGTTTTTT. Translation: CASILRGGTGELFF.